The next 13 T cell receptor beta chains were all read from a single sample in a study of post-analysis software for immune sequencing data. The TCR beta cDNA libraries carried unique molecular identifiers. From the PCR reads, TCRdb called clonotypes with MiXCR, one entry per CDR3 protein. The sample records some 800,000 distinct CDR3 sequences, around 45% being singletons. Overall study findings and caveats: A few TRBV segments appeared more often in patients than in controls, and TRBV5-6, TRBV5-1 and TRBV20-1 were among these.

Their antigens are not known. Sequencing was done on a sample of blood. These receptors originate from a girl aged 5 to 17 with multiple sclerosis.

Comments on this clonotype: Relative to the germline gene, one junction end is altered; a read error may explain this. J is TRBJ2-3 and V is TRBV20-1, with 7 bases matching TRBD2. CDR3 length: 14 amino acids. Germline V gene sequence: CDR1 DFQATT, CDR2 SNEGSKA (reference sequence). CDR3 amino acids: CSARDLADTDMQYF. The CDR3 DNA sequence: TGCAGTGCTAGAGATCTAGCGGACACAGATATGCAGTATTTT.

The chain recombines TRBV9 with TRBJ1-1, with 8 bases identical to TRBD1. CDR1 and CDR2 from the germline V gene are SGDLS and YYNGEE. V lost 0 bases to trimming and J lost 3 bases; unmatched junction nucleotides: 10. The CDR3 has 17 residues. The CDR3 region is CASSVGLQGDLDTEAFF. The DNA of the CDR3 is TGTGCCAGCAGCGTAGGTCTACAGGGGGACTTGGACACTGAAGCTTTCTTT. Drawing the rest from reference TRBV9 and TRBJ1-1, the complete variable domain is DSGVTQTPKHLITATGQRVTLRCSPRSGDLSVYWYQQSLDQGLQFLIQYYNGEERAKGNILERFSAQQFPDLHSELNLSSLELGDSALYFCASSVGLQGDLDTEAFFGQGTRLTVV.

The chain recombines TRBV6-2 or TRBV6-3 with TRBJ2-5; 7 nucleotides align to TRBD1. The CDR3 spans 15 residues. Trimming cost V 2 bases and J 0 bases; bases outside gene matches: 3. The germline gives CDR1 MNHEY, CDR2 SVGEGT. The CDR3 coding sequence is TGTGCCAGCAGTTACGTCGGGACAGACCAAGAGACCCAGTACTTC. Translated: CASSYVGTDQETQYF.

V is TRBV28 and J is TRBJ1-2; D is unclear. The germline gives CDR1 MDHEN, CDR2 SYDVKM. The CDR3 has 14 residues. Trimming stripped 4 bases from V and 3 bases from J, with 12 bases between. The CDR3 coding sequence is TGTGCCAGCAGTTCCCCGTCCTTTTACTATGGCTACACCTTC. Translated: CASSSPSFYYGYTF.

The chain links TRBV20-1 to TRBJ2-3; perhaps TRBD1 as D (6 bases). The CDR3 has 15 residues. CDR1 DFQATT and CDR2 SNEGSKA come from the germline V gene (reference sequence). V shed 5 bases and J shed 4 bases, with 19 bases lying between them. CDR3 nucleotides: TGCAGTGCTCCCTGGAATACAGGGCGGCCAGATACGCAGTATTTT. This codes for CSAPWNTGRPDTQYF.

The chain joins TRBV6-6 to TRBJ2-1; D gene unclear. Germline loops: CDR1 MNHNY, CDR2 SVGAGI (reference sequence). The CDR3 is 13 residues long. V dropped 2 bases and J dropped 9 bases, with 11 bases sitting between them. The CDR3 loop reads CASSYLTPGEQFF. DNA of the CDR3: TGTGCCAGCAGTTACCTAACTCCAGGTGAGCAGTTCTTC.

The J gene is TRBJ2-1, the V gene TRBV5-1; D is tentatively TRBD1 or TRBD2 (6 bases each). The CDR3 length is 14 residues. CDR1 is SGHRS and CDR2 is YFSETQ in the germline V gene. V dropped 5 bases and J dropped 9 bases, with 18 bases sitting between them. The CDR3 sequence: CASRETLGGTEQFF. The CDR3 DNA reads TGCGCCAGCAGGGAGACATTGGGGGGCACTGAGCAGTTCTTC.

The DNA for the CDR3 is TGTGCCAGCAGCTTAGCGGGAGGGAGAGGGGCCAACGTCCTGACTTTC. Protein product: CASSLAGGRGANVLTF. The V gene is TRBV7-2, the J gene TRBJ2-6; 7 nucleotides line up with TRBD2. This CDR3 is built from 16 residues. CDR1 is SGHTA and CDR2 is FQGNSA in the germline V gene. With 0 bases clipped from V and 4 bases from J, the junction kept 3 bases outside the gene matches.

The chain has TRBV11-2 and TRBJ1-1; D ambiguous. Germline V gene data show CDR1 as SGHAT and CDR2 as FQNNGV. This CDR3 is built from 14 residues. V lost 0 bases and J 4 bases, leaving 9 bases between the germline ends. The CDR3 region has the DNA TGTGCCAGCAGCTTAGAACGTGTGGGCACTGAAGCTTTCTTT. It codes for CASSLERVGTEAFF.

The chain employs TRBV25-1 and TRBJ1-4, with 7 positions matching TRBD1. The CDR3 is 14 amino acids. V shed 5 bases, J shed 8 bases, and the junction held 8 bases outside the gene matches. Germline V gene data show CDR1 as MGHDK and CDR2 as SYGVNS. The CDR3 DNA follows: TGTGCCAGCAGTCCCCAGGGGGAGTTCGAAAAACTGTTTTTT. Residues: CASSPQGEFEKLFF.

CDR3 amino acids: CASSPMIAVKETQYF. The CDR3 nucleotides are TGTGCCAGCAGCCCTATGATAGCGGTCAAAGAGACCCAGTACTTC. This sequence joins TRBV3-1 and TRBJ2-5; maybe TRBD2 (6 bases). CDR3 length: 15 residues. V shed 4 bases and J shed 3 bases, with 15 bases lying between them. Per germline, CDR1 LGHDT and CDR2 YNNKEL (reference sequence).

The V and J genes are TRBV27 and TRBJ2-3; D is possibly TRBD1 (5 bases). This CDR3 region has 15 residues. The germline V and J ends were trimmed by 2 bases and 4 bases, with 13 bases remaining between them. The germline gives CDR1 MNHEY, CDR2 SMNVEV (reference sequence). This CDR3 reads CASSLRGSRADTQYF. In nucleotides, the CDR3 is TGTGCCAGCAGTTTAAGGGGCTCACGGGCAGATACGCAGTATTTT.

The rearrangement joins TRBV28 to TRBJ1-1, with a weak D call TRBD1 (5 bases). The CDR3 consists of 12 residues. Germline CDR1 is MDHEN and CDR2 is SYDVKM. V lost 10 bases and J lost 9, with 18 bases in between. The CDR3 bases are TGTGCCAACACCCAAGGACACAACCAAGCTTTCTTT. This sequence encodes CANTQGHNQAFF.